The 21 T cell receptor beta chains presented below share a single source sample, sequenced in a study of sequential checkpoint blockade in melanoma. Some clones are missing from TCRdb's copy, which holds only in-frame ones; the method was immunoSEQ multiplex PCR. The sample includes roughly 7,000 clones, under 30% of them seen just once. The treatment was: randomized to nivolumab then ipilimumab (arm A) or the reverse (arm B). The source material was tumor tissue (inferred from file names), sampled from a patient given nivolumab and ipilimumab in sequence. These receptors originate from a human donor with melanoma.

A few counts support this clone. The V call is TRBV11-3, the J call TRBJ2-2, with 8 bases that match TRBD2. This CDR3 has 15 residues. V lost 5 bases and J lost 7; bases outside the gene matches: 9. Germline lookup yields CDR1 SGHNT and CDR2 YENEEA. The CDR3 bases are TGTGCCAGCAGCAACGCGGGACTAGATAGCGGGGAGCTGTTTTTT. This gives the protein CASSNAGLDSGELFF. Full variable domain (missing parts from reference TRBV11-3 and TRBJ2-2): EAGVVQSPRYKIIEKKQPVAFWCNPISGHNTLYWYLQNLGQGPELLIRYENEEAVDDSQLPKDRFSAERLKGVDSTLKIQPAELGDSAVYLCASSNAGLDSGELFFGEGSRLTVL.

The rearrangement links TRBV5-1 to TRBJ1-1; D not certain. Germline V gene lookup returns CDR1 SGHRS and CDR2 YFSETQ. V was trimmed by 0 bases and J by 5 bases, leaving 11 bases between them. This CDR3 contains 14 residues. DNA for the CDR3: TGCGCCAGCAGCTTGGGATGGGAAAGGACTGAAGCTTTCTTT. As protein: CASSLGWERTEAFF.

The rearrangement uses TRBV6-8 and TRBJ2-7, with 11 bases that match TRBD2. This CDR3 contains 15 residues. The trim removed 4 bases at V and 4 bases at J, leaving 6 bases unmatched. Germline V CDR1 and CDR2: MNHGY, SAAAGT. CDR3 protein: CASSSLAGGGYEQYF. The CDR3 DNA reads TGTGCCAGCAGTTCCCTAGCGGGAGGTGGGTACGAGCAGTACTTC.

The V call is TRBV6-8, the J call TRBJ2-1; TRBD2 aligns across 9 bases. Trimming cost V 10 bases and J 5 bases; bases outside gene matches: 15. The CDR3 loop spans 16 amino acids. Germline CDR1 and CDR2: MNHGY and SAAAGT. The CDR3 protein is CAIAGGLGSVDNEQFF. CDR3 coding DNA: TGTGCCATCGCGGGGGGGTTGGGAAGCGTCGACAATGAGCAGTTCTTC.

The chain employs TRBV6-8 and TRBJ2-1; the match to TRBD1 covers 9 bases. The length of the CDR3 is 16 residues. V gave up 4 bases and J gave up 8 bases; unmatched junction bases: 12. The germline V gene has CDR1 MNHGY and CDR2 SAAAGT. CDR3 in DNA: TGTGCCAGCAGTTCCGACAGGGGGAGTCCTAGGGATGAGCAGTTCTTC. This translates into CASSSDRGSPRDEQFF.

This clone was observed a handful of times. V usage is TRBV11-3 and J usage is TRBJ2-1; 7 bases fit TRBD2. CDR3 length: 16 residues. The V gene's germline CDR1 is SGHNT and CDR2 YENEEA. V shed 5 bases and J 2 bases; nucleotides not matched to a gene: 9. In DNA, the CDR3 is TGTGCCAGCAGCCTACAGCGGGATGGTACCTACAATGAGCAGTTCTTC. The encoded protein is CASSLQRDGTYNEQFF.

V gene TRBV30 combines with J gene TRBJ2-7, with TRBD2 identical over 8 bases. CDR3 length: 15 amino acids. V lost 2 bases, J lost 3 bases, and 9 bases stayed unmatched. In germline, CDR1 is GTSNPN, CDR2 SVGIG (reference sequence). CDR3 amino acids: CAWSITSGPIYEQYF. The CDR3 nucleotides read TGTGCCTGGAGTATTACTAGCGGCCCCATCTACGAGCAGTACTTC. Full variable domain (missing parts from reference TRBV30 and TRBJ2-7): SQTIHQWPATLVQPVGSPLSLECTVEGTSNPNLYWYRQAAGRGLQLLFYSVGIGQISSEVPQNLSASRPQDRQFILSSKKLLLSDSGFYLCAWSITSGPIYEQYFGPGTRLTVT.

Many counts were recorded for this clone. The chain employs TRBV11-3 and TRBJ2-3; 10 nucleotides line up with TRBD2. CDR1 SGHNT and CDR2 YENEEA come from the germline V gene. The junction had 0 bases not matched to a gene; V was cut back by 2 bases and J by 1 base. This CDR3 has 15 residues. This CDR3 reads CASSLTSGGTDTQYF. CDR3 DNA sequence: TGTGCCAGCAGCTTAACTAGCGGGGGCACAGATACGCAGTATTTT.

This clone was counted between two and nine times. The chain has TRBV11-3 and TRBJ2-1; TRBD2 agrees at 15 bases. The germline CDR1 and CDR2 sequences are SGHNT and YENEEA. This CDR3 is 19 amino acids long. The trim removed 5 bases at V and 0 bases at J, leaving 8 bases unmatched. Here the CDR3 DNA reads TGTGCCAGCAGCCAGGGACTAGCGGGAGGCCCGAGCTCCTACAATGAGCAGTTCTTC. As protein: CASSQGLAGGPSSYNEQFF.

The rearrangement links TRBV19 to TRBJ1-5; 9 bases align to TRBD1. CDR3 length: 12 residues. Germline V lookup: CDR1 LNHDA, CDR2 SQIVND (reference sequence). Trimming cost V 11 bases and J 7 bases; bases outside gene matches: 6. The CDR3: CASGQGLQPQHF. The CDR3 DNA is TGTGCCTCGGGACAGGGTCTCCAGCCCCAGCATTTT.

The chain couples TRBV14 to TRBJ1-5; D is possibly TRBD1 (6 bases). Deletions cut 2 bases from V and 0 bases from J, with 11 bases between. In germline, CDR1 is SGHDN, CDR2 FVKESK. CDR3 length equals 16 residues. The CDR3 protein is CASSQPGHSSNQPQHF. Here the CDR3 DNA reads TGTGCCAGCAGCCAACCGGGACACAGTAGCAATCAGCCCCAGCATTTT.

This clone has a handful of counts. The DNA of the CDR3 is TGTGCCAGCAGCTTACTAGCGGGAGTCCACGAGCAGTACTTC. Translated: CASSLLAGVHEQYF. This chain links TRBV11-3 with TRBJ2-7; 10 bases line up with TRBD2. V shed 2 bases, J shed 5 bases, and the junction held 3 bases outside the gene matches. The germline V gene encodes CDR1 SGHNT and CDR2 YENEEA. This CDR3 region has 14 residues. The full variable domain, completed using reference TRBV11-3 and TRBJ2-7, is EAGVVQSPRYKIIEKKQPVAFWCNPISGHNTLYWYLQNLGQGPELLIRYENEEAVDDSQLPKDRFSAERLKGVDSTLKIQPAELGDSAVYLCASSLLAGVHEQYFGPGTRLTVT.

The chain employs TRBV14 and TRBJ2-1; 7 bases fit TRBD2. From germline, CDR1 is SGHDN and CDR2 FVKESK. The CDR3 totals 17 residues. With V trimmed by 0 bases and J by 12 bases, 17 bases remained unmatched. The CDR3 DNA reads as TGTGCCAGCAGCCAAGAGAGCGGGACCAATATAATGCCAAGGCAGTTCTTC. Translating it yields CASSQESGTNIMPRQFF.

This clone was found a few times. The rearrangement joins TRBV9 to TRBJ2-5; D perhaps matches TRBD1 (6 bases). The CDR3 consists of 16 residues. V was trimmed by 0 bases and J by 1 base, leaving 13 bases between them. Germline V gene lookup returns CDR1 SGDLS and CDR2 YYNGEE. The CDR3 protein is CASSVGVGDTQETQYF. The DNA for the CDR3 is TGTGCCAGCAGCGTAGGAGTTGGGGACACCCAAGAGACCCAGTACTTC.

The rearrangement joins TRBV9 to TRBJ1-2, with 9 bases aligning to TRBD1. This CDR3 is 15 amino acids long. V lost 4 bases, J lost 1 base, and 5 bases stayed unmatched. From germline, CDR1 is SGDLS and CDR2 YYNGEE. Here the CDR3 reads CASSPGTGNNYGYTF. The CDR3 nucleotides are TGTGCCAGCAGCCCGGGGACAGGGAATAACTATGGCTACACCTTC. Based on the CDR3 plus reference TRBV9 and TRBJ1-2, the full variable domain is DSGVTQTPKHLITATGQRVTLRCSPRSGDLSVYWYQQSLDQGLQFLIQYYNGEERAKGNILERFSAQQFPDLHSELNLSSLELGDSALYFCASSPGTGNNYGYTFGSGTRLTVV.

V usage is TRBV18 and J usage is TRBJ2-3, with D perhaps given as TRBD1 or TRBD2 (5 bases each). CDR1 is KGHSH, CDR2 LQKENI, per germline. This CDR3 is 14 amino acids long. Trimming stripped 6 bases from V and 4 bases from J, with 14 bases between. The DNA of the CDR3 is TGTGCCAGCTCCCCCGCCGGGACGGCAGATACGCAGTATTTT. Protein: CASSPAGTADTQYF.

CDR3 amino acids: CASSQQKGIRTGELFF. The CDR3 DNA is TGTGCCAGCAGCCAACAAAAAGGGATACGCACCGGGGAGCTGTTTTTT. V is TRBV11-3 and J is TRBJ2-2; D remains unclear. V lost 5 bases to trimming and J lost 4 bases, with 17 bases between them. The CDR3 is made up of 16 amino acids. Germline V gene lookup returns CDR1 SGHNT and CDR2 YENEEA.

This clone was counted only a few times. The chain employs TRBV9 and TRBJ1-3, with a possible D match to TRBD1 (5 bases). The germline CDR1 and CDR2 sequences are SGDLS and YYNGEE. Trimming left V 5 bases short and J 1 base short, with 10 bases between. This CDR3 comprises 14 residues. The CDR3 DNA reads as TGTGCCAGCAGTGACAGCTCTTCTGGAAACACCATATATTTT. Amino acids: CASSDSSSGNTIYF.

This clone showed up just a few times. This rearrangement joins TRBV6-8 to TRBJ2-3; D possibly uses TRBD1 or TRBD2 (5 bases each). Trimming left V 7 bases short and J 2 bases short, with 16 bases between. The CDR3 is made up of 15 amino acids. Germline V gene lookup returns CDR1 MNHGY and CDR2 SAAAGT. In DNA form, the CDR3 reads TGTGCCAGCATGGGGCTAGAGGACTCCACAGATACGCAGTATTTT. Protein sequence: CASMGLEDSTDTQYF.

The chain links TRBV6-8 to TRBJ1-1, with D unresolved. V lost 0 bases to trimming and J lost 3 bases, with 2 bases between them. The germline V gene encodes CDR1 MNHGY and CDR2 SAAAGT. The CDR3 runs to 12 residues. The CDR3 spells CASSYSDTEAFF. CDR3 DNA: TGTGCCAGCAGTTACTCCGACACTGAAGCTTTCTTT.

This chain links TRBV18 with TRBJ2-7, with no clear D. The CDR3 loop spans 13 amino acids. V was shortened by 3 bases and J by 3 bases, with 9 bases between the two germline ends. Germline V gene data show CDR1 as KGHSH and CDR2 as LQKENI. The CDR3 DNA sequence: TGTGCCAGCTCACCCCCAAGCAGCTACGAGCAGTACTTC. It specifies CASSPPSSYEQYF.